The source of this TCR beta chain is a study of blood T cell repertoires in COVID-19. In germline, CDR1 is LNHNV, CDR2 YYDKDF (reference sequence). V lost 0 bases, J lost 8 bases, and 11 bases lay in between. The length of the CDR3 is 15 residues. This table comes from immunoSEQ multiplex PCR, and its TCRdb copy is limited to in-frame clones, with some not included. The sample shows about 180,000 clones, roughly 84% of them seen only once. This sequence joins TRBV15 and TRBJ1-6, with D possibly matching TRBD1 (5 bases). Sequenced: peripheral blood. This receptor was identified in a man aged 50 or older with active or convalescent COVID-19. The CDR3 nucleotides read TGTGCCACCAGCAGAGAAAAGGGACTTTATTCACCCCTCCACTTT. It is translated as CATSREKGLYSPLHF. Full variable domain (missing parts from reference TRBV15 and TRBJ1-6): DAMVIQNPRYQVTQFGKPVTLSCSQTLNHNVMYWYQQKSSQAPKLLFHYYDKDFNNEADTPDNFQSRRPNTSFCFLDIRSPGLGDTAMYLCATSREKGLYSPLHFGNGTRLTVT.